This T cell receptor (beta chain) originates from a study of graft-versus-host responses after intestinal transplantation. Assay: immunoSEQ multiplex PCR; the TCRdb copy retains only in-frame clones and omits some. The repertoire holds 35,000 to 40,000 clones, about nine tenths seen once, with roughly 18% in the top ten. The authors processed graft tissue to release intraepithelial and lamina propria lymphocytes. This CDR3 is 14 amino acids long. After removal of 2 bases from V and 6 bases from J, the junction contained 4 bases not matched to a gene. Germline CDR1 is SEHNR and CDR2 is FQNEAQ (reference sequence).

The receptor's source is a human patient who received an intestinal transplant, so some T cells may come from the graft donor. V gene TRBV7-9 combines with J gene TRBJ2-1, with TRBD1 matching 7 bases. This material consisted of ileum tissue, taken 200 to 210 days after intestinal transplant. Here the CDR3 DNA reads TGTGCCAGCAGCTTAAGCGACAGGGCCAATGAGCAGTTCTTC. It is translated as CASSLSDRANEQFF. Supplemented by reference TRBV7-9 and TRBJ2-1, the full variable domain reads DTGVSQNPRHKITKRGQNVTFRCDPISEHNRLYWYRQTLGQGPEFLTYFQNEAQLEKSRLLSDRFSAERPKGSFSTLEIQRTEQGDSAMYLCASSLSDRANEQFFGPGTRLTVL.